This T cell receptor beta chain was captured in a study of blood T cell repertoires in COVID-19. About the study: Acute-phase and convalescent COVID-19 samples originated in the United States, Italy and Spain. Sources were T cells, B-cell-depleted T cells, or PBMCs; the material itself was cDNA or gDNA.

The authors' processing: Reference gene primer amplification gave estimated nucleated cell counts. Method: immunoSEQ multiplex PCR; TCRdb's copy keeps in-frame clones and lacks some. V and J calls and clone size follow that table, whereas D and trimming were derived from the DNA. The table includes over 130,000 clones, approximately 86% detected once. This clonotype originated in a man in his 70s with acute or convalescent COVID-19. The specimen was peripheral blood.

As DNA, the CDR3 is TGTGCCTGGAGTGAGGGGGGGGTGAATGAGCAGTTCTTC. Translated: CAWSEGGVNEQFF. The chain is built from TRBV30 and TRBJ2-1, with D possibly matching TRBD2 (7 bases). Trimming took 1 base from V and 7 from J, leaving 11 bases between them. The CDR3 sequence is 13 residues long. In germline, CDR1 is GTSNPN, CDR2 SVGIG (reference sequence). Supplemented by reference TRBV30 and TRBJ2-1, the full variable domain reads SQTIHQWPATLVQPVGSPLSLECTVEGTSNPNLYWYRQAAGRGLQLLFYSVGIGQISSEVPQNLSASRPQDRQFILSSKKLLLSDSGFYLCAWSEGGVNEQFFGPGTRLTVL.